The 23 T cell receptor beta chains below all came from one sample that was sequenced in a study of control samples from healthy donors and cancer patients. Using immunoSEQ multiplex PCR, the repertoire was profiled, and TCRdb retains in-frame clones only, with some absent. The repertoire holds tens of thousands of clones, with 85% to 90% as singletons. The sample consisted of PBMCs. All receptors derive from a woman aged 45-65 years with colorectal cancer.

Written as DNA, the CDR3 is TGTGCCAGCAGCCGGACACCGGGACAGCTGGCGACACCCCTCCACTTT. Protein sequence: CASSRTPGQLATPLHF. The chain has TRBV7-2 and TRBJ1-6; 7 bases line up with TRBD1. CDR3 length: 16 residues. V lost 5 bases and J lost 11; bases outside the gene matches: 15. CDR1 and CDR2 (germline): SGHTA, FQGNSA.

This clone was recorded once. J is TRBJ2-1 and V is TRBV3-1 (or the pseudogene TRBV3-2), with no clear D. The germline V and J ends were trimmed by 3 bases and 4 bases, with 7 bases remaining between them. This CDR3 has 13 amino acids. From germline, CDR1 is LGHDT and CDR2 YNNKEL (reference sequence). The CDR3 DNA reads TGTGCCAGCAGCCAGACAAGGTACAATGAGCAGTTCTTC. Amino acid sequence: CASSQTRYNEQFF.

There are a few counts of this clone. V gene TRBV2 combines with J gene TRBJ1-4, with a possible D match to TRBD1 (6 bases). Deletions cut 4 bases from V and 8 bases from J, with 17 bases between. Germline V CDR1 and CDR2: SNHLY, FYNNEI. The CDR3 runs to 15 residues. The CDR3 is CASSVRPGVGEKLFF. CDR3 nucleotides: TGTGCCAGCAGTGTACGGCCAGGGGTGGGGGAAAAACTGTTTTTT.

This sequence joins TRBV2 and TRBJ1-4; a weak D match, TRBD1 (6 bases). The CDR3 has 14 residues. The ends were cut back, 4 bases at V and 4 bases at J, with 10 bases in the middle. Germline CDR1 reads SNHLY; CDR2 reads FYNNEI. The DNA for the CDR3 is TGTGCCAGCAGTGTAGACAGGTTTAATGAAAAACTGTTTTTT. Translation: CASSVDRFNEKLFF. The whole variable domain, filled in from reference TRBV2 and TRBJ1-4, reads EPEVTQTPSHQVTQMGQEVILRCVPISNHLYFYWYRQILGQKVEFLVSFYNNEISEKSEIFDDQFSVERPDGSNFTLKIRSTKLEDSAMYFCASSVDRFNEKLFFGSGTQLSVL.

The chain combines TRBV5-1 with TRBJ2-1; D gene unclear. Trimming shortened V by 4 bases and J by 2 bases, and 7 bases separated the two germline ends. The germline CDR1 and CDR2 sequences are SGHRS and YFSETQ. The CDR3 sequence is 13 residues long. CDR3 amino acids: CASSPRAYNEQFF. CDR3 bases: TGCGCCAGCAGCCCAAGGGCCTACAATGAGCAGTTCTTC.

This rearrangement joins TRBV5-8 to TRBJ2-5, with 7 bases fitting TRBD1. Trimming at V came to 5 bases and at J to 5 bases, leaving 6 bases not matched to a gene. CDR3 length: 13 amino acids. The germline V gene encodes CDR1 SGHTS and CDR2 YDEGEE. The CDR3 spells CASRPTGTETQYF. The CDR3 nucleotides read TGTGCCAGCAGACCGACAGGGACGGAGACCCAGTACTTC.

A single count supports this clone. CDR3 coding DNA: TGTGCCAGCAGCTCGGGACTACACACAGATACGCAGTATTTT. This translates into CASSSGLHTDTQYF. The chain uses TRBV7-3 and TRBJ2-3, with TRBD2 matching over 7 bases. V trimming: 4 bases; J trimming: 2 bases; junction bases outside the gene matches: 3. This CDR3 has 14 residues. Looked up from germline, CDR1 is SGHTA and CDR2 is FQGTGA.

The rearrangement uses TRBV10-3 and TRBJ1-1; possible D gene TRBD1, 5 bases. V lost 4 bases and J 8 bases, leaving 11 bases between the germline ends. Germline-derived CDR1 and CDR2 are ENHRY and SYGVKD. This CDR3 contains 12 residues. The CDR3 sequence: CAISAEGFEAFF. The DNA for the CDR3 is TGTGCCATCAGTGCTGAGGGGTTCGAAGCTTTCTTT.

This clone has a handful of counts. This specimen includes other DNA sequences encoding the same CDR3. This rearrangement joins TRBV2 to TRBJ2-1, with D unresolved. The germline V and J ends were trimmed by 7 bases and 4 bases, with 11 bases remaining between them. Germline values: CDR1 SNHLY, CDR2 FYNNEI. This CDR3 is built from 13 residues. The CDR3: CASKGRIYNEQFF. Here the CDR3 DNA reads TGTGCCAGCAAGGGCAGGATTTACAATGAGCAGTTCTTC.

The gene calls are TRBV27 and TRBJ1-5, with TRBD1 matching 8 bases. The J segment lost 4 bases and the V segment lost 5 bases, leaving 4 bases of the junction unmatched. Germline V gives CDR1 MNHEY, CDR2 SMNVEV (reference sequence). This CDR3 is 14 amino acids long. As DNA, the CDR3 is TGTGCCAGCAGTACAGGGGGGCCTAATCAGCCCCAGCATTTT. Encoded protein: CASSTGGPNQPQHF.

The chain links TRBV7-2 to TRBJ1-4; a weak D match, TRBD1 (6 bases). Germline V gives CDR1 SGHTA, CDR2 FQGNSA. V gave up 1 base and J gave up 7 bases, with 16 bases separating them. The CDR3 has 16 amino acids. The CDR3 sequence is CASSLVSGGLGEKLFF. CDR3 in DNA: TGTGCCAGCAGCTTAGTAAGTGGGGGCCTCGGTGAAAAACTGTTTTTT.

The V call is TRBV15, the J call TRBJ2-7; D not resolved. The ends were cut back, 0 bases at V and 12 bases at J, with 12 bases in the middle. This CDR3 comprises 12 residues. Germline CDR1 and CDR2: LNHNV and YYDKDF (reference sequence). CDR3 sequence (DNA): TGTGCCACCAGCAGAGATCGGACGCGCACGTACGTC. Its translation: CATSRDRTRTYV.

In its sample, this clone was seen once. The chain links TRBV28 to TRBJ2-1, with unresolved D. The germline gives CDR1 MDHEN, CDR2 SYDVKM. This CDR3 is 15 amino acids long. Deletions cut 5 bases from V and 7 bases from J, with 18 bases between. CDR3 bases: TGTGCCAGCAGTCCACCGGGCGACTTGGGTAATGAGCAGTTCTTC. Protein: CASSPPGDLGNEQFF.

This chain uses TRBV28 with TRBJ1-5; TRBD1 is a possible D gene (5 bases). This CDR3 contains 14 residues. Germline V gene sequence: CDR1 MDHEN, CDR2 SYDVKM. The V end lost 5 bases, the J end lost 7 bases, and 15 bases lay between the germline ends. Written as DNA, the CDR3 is TGTGCCAGCAGTCCAGACAGTAATTGGCAGCCCCAGCATTTT. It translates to CASSPDSNWQPQHF.

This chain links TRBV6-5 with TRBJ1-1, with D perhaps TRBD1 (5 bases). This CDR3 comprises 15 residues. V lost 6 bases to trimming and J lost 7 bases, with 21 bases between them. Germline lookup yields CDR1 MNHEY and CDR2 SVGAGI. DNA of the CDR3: TGTGCCAGCAGCCAAAGAACCACAGGAGAGAGTGAAGCTTTCTTT. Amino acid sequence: CASSQRTTGESEAFF.

The CDR3 loop reads CASSTEAGGNFF. CDR3 sequence (DNA): TGTGCCAGCAGTACCGAAGCGGGGGGCAATTTCTTC. The V call is TRBV28, the J call TRBJ2-1; 9 nucleotides agree with TRBD2. Looked up from germline, CDR1 is MDHEN and CDR2 is SYDVKM. The J segment lost 16 bases and the V segment lost 5 bases, leaving 9 bases of the junction unmatched. This CDR3 has 12 amino acids. The full variable domain, with the rest looked up from reference TRBV28 and TRBJ2-1, is DVKVTQSSRYLVKRTGEKVFLECVQDMDHENMFWYRQDPGLGLRLIYFSYDVKMKEKGDIPEGYSVSREKKERFSLILESASTNQTSMYLCASSTEAGGNFFGPGTRLTVL.

This CDR3 reads CASSPNGQGAYEQYV. CDR3 in DNA: TGTGCCAGTAGTCCGAACGGACAGGGAGCCTACGAGCAGTACGTC. This sequence joins TRBV19 and TRBJ2-7, with 8 bases fitting TRBD1. The V gene end was trimmed by 5 bases and the J gene end by 2 bases; junction bases not matched to a gene: 8. The CDR3 contains 15 residues. CDR1 is LNHDA, CDR2 SQIVND, per germline (reference sequence).

CDR3 nucleotide sequence: TGTGCCAGCAGCCAGCAAGGGGGGAACACCGGGGAGCTGTTTTTT. Its translation: CASSQQGGNTGELFF. V is TRBV3-1 (or the pseudogene TRBV3-2) and J is TRBJ2-2; TRBD1 is a possible D gene (6 bases). V was shortened by 3 bases and J by 1 base, with 9 bases between the two germline ends. Looked up from germline, CDR1 is LGHDT and CDR2 is YNNKEL (reference sequence). This CDR3 contains 15 residues.

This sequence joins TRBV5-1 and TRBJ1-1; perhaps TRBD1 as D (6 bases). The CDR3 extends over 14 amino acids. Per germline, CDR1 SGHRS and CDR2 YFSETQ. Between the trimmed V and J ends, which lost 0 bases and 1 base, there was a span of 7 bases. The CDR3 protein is CASSLGGGNTEAFF. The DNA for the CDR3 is TGCGCCAGCAGCTTGGGAGGGGGGAACACTGAAGCTTTCTTT.

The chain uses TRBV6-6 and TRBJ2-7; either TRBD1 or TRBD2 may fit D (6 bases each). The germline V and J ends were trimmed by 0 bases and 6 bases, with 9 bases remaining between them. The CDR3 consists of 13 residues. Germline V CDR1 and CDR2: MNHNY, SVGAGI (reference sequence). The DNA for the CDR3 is TGTGCCAGCAGTTACTCAGGGGGGTCCGAGCAGTACGTC. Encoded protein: CASSYSGGSEQYV.

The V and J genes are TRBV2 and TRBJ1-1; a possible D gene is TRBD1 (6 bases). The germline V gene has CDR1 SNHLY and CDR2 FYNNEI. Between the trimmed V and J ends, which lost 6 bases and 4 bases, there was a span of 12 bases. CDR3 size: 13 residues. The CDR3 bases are TGTGCCAGCAGCGGCCAGGGGATCACTGAAGCTTTCTTT. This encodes CASSGQGITEAFF.

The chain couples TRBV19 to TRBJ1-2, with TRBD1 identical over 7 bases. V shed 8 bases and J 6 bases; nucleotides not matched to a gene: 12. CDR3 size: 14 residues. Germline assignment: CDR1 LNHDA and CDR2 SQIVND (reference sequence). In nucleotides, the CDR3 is TGTGCCAGTTCCACGGACAGGCGGCAGAATGGCTACACCTTC. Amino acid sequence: CASSTDRRQNGYTF.

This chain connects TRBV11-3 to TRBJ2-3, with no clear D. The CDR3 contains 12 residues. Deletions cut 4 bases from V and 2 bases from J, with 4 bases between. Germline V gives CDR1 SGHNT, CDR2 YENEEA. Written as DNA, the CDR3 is TGTGCCAGCAGCTCGTACACAGATACGCAGTATTTT. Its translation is CASSSYTDTQYF.